A selection of T cell receptor beta chains follows, all from one sample in a study. TCRdb fed the 5' RACE reads into MiXCR, producing one record per CDR3 protein. Among 13,000 or so distinct CDR3 sequences listed, less than 25% were seen once. What was sequenced was naive CD4+ T cells sorted from blood. The origin of the receptors is a female donor with breast cancer. Each CDR3 is given with its conserved first and last residue. The D gene is left open where the match is weak. Where a row states a size, it is once, few, many or the class of an expanded clone; other rows omit it.

v_gene,j_gene,abundance,d_gene,CDR3nt,CDR3aa
TRBV6-5,TRBJ2-7,medium-sized,.,TGTGCCAGCAGTTACTCTGTCGCGCGGACCCCCTACGAGCAGTACTTC,CASSYSVARTPYEQYF
TRBV6-5,TRBJ2-1,many,.,TGTGCCAGCAGTATTTCCCCGGATGTCCCTTACAATGAGCAGTTCTTC,CASSISPDVPYNEQFF
TRBV20-1,TRBJ2-3,many,TRBD1,TGCAGTGCAAGTTCACGGGGACAGGGGCGAGGGACCACAGATACGCAGTATTTT,CSASSRGQGRGTTDTQYF
TRBV5-1,TRBJ1-1,.,TRBD1,TGCGCCAGCAGCATCCGACAGGGGGGGAACACTGAAGCTTTCTTT,CASSIRQGGNTEAFF
TRBV6-6,TRBJ2-7,many,TRBD1,TGTGCCAGCAGTTACTCGGGGACAGGCCCCTACGAGCAGTACTTC,CASSYSGTGPYEQYF
TRBV24-1,TRBJ2-1,.,TRBD2,TGTGACACCAGAGAACCCGGGAGCGGGGTCGGAGATGAGCAGTTCTTC,CDTREPGSGVGDEQFF
TRBV21-1,TRBJ1-2,many,.,TGTGCCAGCAGCAAAGTGGCTGGGTTACAGGGCTACACCTTC,CASSKVAGLQGYTF
TRBV10-2,TRBJ2-7,few,.,TGCGCCAGCAGACTAGGACAGAGCTCGTACGAGCAGTACTTC,CASRLGQSSYEQYF
TRBV5-1,TRBJ2-3,.,TRBD2,TGCGCCAGCAGCTTACCGGGACTAGGTTTAGTAGATACGCAGTATTTT,CASSLPGLGLVDTQYF
TRBV6-5,TRBJ2-7,many,TRBD2,TGTGCCAGCAGTCGGCCTAGCGGGCACTCCTACGAGCAGTACTTC,CASSRPSGHSYEQYF
TRBV19,TRBJ2-1,few,TRBD2,TGTGCCAGTAGTATAGAAGCCCCAGCGGGAGTGAGGAATGAGCAGTTCTTC,CASSIEAPAGVRNEQFF
TRBV30,TRBJ2-3,.,.,TGTGCCTGGAGTGTCGGTGGGCGCACAGATACGCAGTATTTT,CAWSVGGRTDTQYF
TRBV20-1,TRBJ2-3,many,.,TGCAGTGCCGAAGTCGGGGTAGCGGAGATAAAAAAAGGAGCGCAAGATACGCAGTATTTT,CSAEVGVAEIKKGAQDTQYF
TRBV10-1,TRBJ2-7,medium-sized,TRBD2,TGCGCCAGCAGTCCACGACTAGCGGGAGAGAAGTACGAGCAGTACTTC,CASSPRLAGEKYEQYF
TRBV9,TRBJ2-1,.,TRBD1,TGTGCCAGCAGCGGTCGGACAGGGGGCATCTCCTACAATGAGCAGTTCTTC,CASSGRTGGISYNEQFF
TRBV7-6,TRBJ1-1,.,TRBD1,TGTGCCAGCAGCAGGGACAGACTGTACACTGAAGCTTTCTTT,CASSRDRLYTEAFF
TRBV6-5,TRBJ1-2,many,.,TGTGCCAGCAGTTACTCCTCTTACAGGCAAACTAACTATGGCTACACCTTC,CASSYSSYRQTNYGYTF
TRBV7-3,TRBJ2-1,.,.,TGTGCCAGCAGCTTAAGTCACACGAACAGTGAGCAGTTTTTC,CASSLSHTNSEQFF
TRBV10-3,TRBJ1-5,medium-sized,TRBD1,TGTGCCGCCTCACAGCAGGGGGGCAATCAGCCCCAGCATTTT,CAASQQGGNQPQHF
TRBV20-1,TRBJ1-1,once,.,TGCAGTGCTTCCCCCGGGGCTCTAGACAGGAGATGGGACACTGAAGCTTTCTTT,CSASPGALDRRWDTEAFF
TRBV10-1,TRBJ2-6,many,.,TGCGCTAGCAGCCCCGACAACACTGGGGCCAACGTCCTGACTTTC,CASSPDNTGANVLTF
TRBV6-5,TRBJ1-2,medium-sized,.,TGTGCCAGCAGTTACAGGGCAGGGAACTATGGCTACACCTTC,CASSYRAGNYGYTF
TRBV4-1,TRBJ2-7,medium-sized,TRBD2,TGCGCCAGCAGCCAAGCCCCGATGTTAGCGGGAGCCTACGAGCAGTACTTC,CASSQAPMLAGAYEQYF
TRBV27,TRBJ1-2,.,.,TGTGCCAGCAGTTTATCTCGGGGCAATGGCTACACCTTC,CASSLSRGNGYTF
TRBV12-3/TRBV12-4,TRBJ2-7,many,.,TGTGCCAGCAGTTTAGTAGCGGACTCCCACGAGCAGTACTTC,CASSLVADSHEQYF
TRBV5-1,TRBJ2-2,many,.,TGCGCCAGCAGCTTCTCAGACACCGGGGAGCTGTTTTTT,CASSFSDTGELFF
TRBV6-1,TRBJ1-4,.,.,TGTGCCAGCACTATCTCCGGGACGTACGCAACTAATGGAAAACTGTTTTTT,CASTISGTYATNGKLFF
TRBV6-5,TRBJ2-3,medium-sized,TRBD2,TGTGCCAGCAGGGATAGCGGGAGTCTTGTTACAGATACGCAGTATTTT,CASRDSGSLVTDTQYF
TRBV11-2,TRBJ1-6,.,.,TGTGCCAGCAGCTTAGATGGGGCCAATTCACCCCTCCACTTT,CASSLDGANSPLHF
TRBV19,TRBJ1-5,few,.,TGTGCCAGTAGTATCTTGGCGGGCAATCAGCCCCAGCATTTT,CASSILAGNQPQHF
TRBV6-5,TRBJ1-5,.,TRBD1,TGTGTCAGCAGAGGACAGGGAGGCAATCAGCCCCAGCATTTC,CVSRGQGGNQPQHF
TRBV24-1,TRBJ2-1,few,TRBD1,TGTGCCACCAGTGACCTGGGACAGTTGGGGCAGTTCTTC,CATSDLGQLGQFF
TRBV6-5,TRBJ2-1,medium-sized,.,TGTGCCAGCTCCCTGGGGGATTCCTACAATGAGCAGTTCTTC,CASSLGDSYNEQFF
TRBV5-1,TRBJ1-2,.,.,TGCGCCAGCAGCTTGGGTAACGGCCCTGGGGGCTCCTATGGCTACACCTTC,CASSLGNGPGGSYGYTF
TRBV20-1,TRBJ2-1,many,TRBD2,TGCAGTGCTGGCGTTTGGAGCGGGAGACCGAATGAGCAGTTCTTC,CSAGVWSGRPNEQFF
TRBV25-1,TRBJ2-7,medium-sized,.,TGTGCCAGCAGTGAACTGAGGTCTAGCCACGAGCAGTACTTC,CASSELRSSHEQYF
TRBV6-5,TRBJ1-6,many,.,TGTGCCAGCAGGACCCTGAACGGGGTGAGCAATTCACCCCTCCACTTT,CASRTLNGVSNSPLHF
TRBV5-1,TRBJ2-2,many,.,TGCGCCAGCAGCTTGGTTTCCATGGCTGGGGAGCTGTTTTTT,CASSLVSMAGELFF
TRBV12-3/TRBV12-4,TRBJ1-2,many,.,TGTGCCAGCAGTTCCCCGGGGGGGTTCTCTGGCTACACCTTC,CASSSPGGFSGYTF
TRBV12-3/TRBV12-4,TRBJ1-5,many,TRBD1,TGTGCCAGCAGCCTCACCAGGGGGCACAATCAGCCCCAGCATTTT,CASSLTRGHNQPQHF
TRBV6-2/TRBV6-3,TRBJ2-1,.,TRBD1,TGTGCCAGCGGCAATTTTCCTGGTGGACAGGGCCCCCACAATGAGCAGTTCTTC,CASGNFPGGQGPHNEQFF
TRBV12-3/TRBV12-4,TRBJ2-1,once,.,TGTGCCAGCGGTCTCCGCAGCCACGATGAGCAGTTCTTC,CASGLRSHDEQFF
TRBV4-1,TRBJ2-2,medium-sized,.,TGCGCCAGCAGCCTAACCTTTGGGGCAGGGAACACCGGGGAGCTGTTTTTT,CASSLTFGAGNTGELFF
TRBV6-5,TRBJ1-1,.,.,TGTGCCAGCATCCACCCGGGGGAAAGGAACACTGAAGCTTTCTTT,CASIHPGERNTEAFF
TRBV18,TRBJ2-1,few,.,TGTGCCAGCTCACCATACCAATACAATGAGCAGTTCTTC,CASSPYQYNEQFF
TRBV5-4,TRBJ2-7,few,TRBD1,TGTGCCAGCAGCTTGGGGCAGGGGGCAAGAGAGCAGTACTTC,CASSLGQGAREQYF
TRBV4-1,TRBJ2-1,many,TRBD2,TGCGCCAGCAGCCAACCGACTAGCGGGAGAGCTGAGCAGTTCTTC,CASSQPTSGRAEQFF
TRBV18,TRBJ2-3,many,.,TGTGCCAGCTCACCCCAGGGGACCGGCACAGATACGCAGTATTTT,CASSPQGTGTDTQYF
TRBV29-1,TRBJ2-1,medium-sized,TRBD1,TGCAGCGTTACCGGGACAGTCAGCTCCTACAATGAGCAGTTCTTC,CSVTGTVSSYNEQFF
TRBV6-5,TRBJ1-1,.,.,TGTGCCAGCAGTTACCGGTCAGGCGGAGCTTTCTTT,CASSYRSGGAFF
TRBV4-1,TRBJ2-3,few,TRBD2,TGCGCCAGCAGCCAAGAGGCGCTAGCGGGAGTGCCAGATACGCAGTATTTT,CASSQEALAGVPDTQYF
TRBV5-5,TRBJ1-1,many,.,TGTGCCAGCAGCGGTCCCCGATCGAACACTGAAGCTTTCTTT,CASSGPRSNTEAFF
TRBV11-1,TRBJ1-5,.,.,TGTGCCAGCAGCTCCCCACTAGCGGGGCTATACAATGAGCATTTT,CASSSPLAGLYNEHF
TRBV6-5,TRBJ1-2,many,.,TGTGCCAGCAGTTATTATCCAGGACAGAGGCGCTATGGCTACACCTTC,CASSYYPGQRRYGYTF
TRBV15,TRBJ2-1,.,.,TGTGCCACCGGCAGCCAGATGGGTAGTGAGCGGTTCTTC,CATGSQMGSERFF